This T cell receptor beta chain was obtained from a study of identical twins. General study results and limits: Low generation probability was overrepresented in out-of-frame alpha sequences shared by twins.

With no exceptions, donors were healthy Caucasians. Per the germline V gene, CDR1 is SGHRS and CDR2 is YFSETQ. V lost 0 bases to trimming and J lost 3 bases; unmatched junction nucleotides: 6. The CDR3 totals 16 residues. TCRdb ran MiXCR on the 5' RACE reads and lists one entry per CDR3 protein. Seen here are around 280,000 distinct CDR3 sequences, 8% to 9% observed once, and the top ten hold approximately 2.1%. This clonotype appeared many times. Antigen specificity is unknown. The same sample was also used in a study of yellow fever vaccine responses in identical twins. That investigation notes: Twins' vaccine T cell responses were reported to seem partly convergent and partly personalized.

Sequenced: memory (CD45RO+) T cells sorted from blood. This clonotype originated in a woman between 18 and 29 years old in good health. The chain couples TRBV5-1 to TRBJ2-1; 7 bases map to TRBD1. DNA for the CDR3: TGCGCCAGCAGCTTGGCCCTGGGGACAGTCTACAATGAGCAGTTCTTC. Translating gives CASSLALGTVYNEQFF.